These T cell receptor beta chains were read from a single sample in a study of vaccination and CD4 T cells after COVID-19. No antigens are known for them. One entry per CDR3 protein results from TCRdb running MiXCR on the PCR reads. The sample records about 18,000 distinct CDR3 sequences, around half being singletons. The material sequenced was CD4+ T cells from blood, cultured in vitro. These receptors were obtained from a human donor who had recovered from COVID-19. CDR3s include the opening cysteine and the closing phenylalanine or tryptophan. Fields, in order: CDR3 protein, CDR3 DNA, J gene, V gene, clone size, D gene. A D gene is named only where the DNA matches it firmly. Clone size is shown for a subset of rows, as once, few, many or a class of expanded clone.

CASSYSSGKETQYF	TGTGCCAGCAGTTACTCAAGTGGGAAAGAGACCCAGTACTTC	TRBJ2-5	TRBV6-5	NA	NA
CASSSRPTLLDRNEKLFF	TGTGCCAGCAGTTCCCGCCCGACCCTCCTGGACAGGAATGAAAAACTGTTTTTT	TRBJ1-4	TRBV27	NA	TRBD1
CASTKTGITYEQYF	TGTGCCAGCACTAAGACAGGGATCACCTACGAGCAGTACTTC	TRBJ2-7	TRBV28	NA	TRBD1
CASRMTGGSPLHF	TGTGCCAGCAGGATGACAGGGGGCTCACCCCTCCACTTT	TRBJ1-6	TRBV27	NA	TRBD1
CASSPHRGNDSPLHF	TGTGCCAGCAGTCCACACAGGGGCAATGATTCACCCCTCCACTTT	TRBJ1-6	TRBV27	NA	TRBD1
CSARPRRTGGTGELFF	TGCAGTGCTAGACCCCGGAGGACAGGGGGCACCGGGGAGCTGTTTTTT	TRBJ2-2	TRBV20-1	NA	TRBD1
CASSPPLGTHLGVNTEAFF	TGTGCCAGCTCACCACCTTTAGGAACTCACCTCGGGGTGAACACTGAAGCTTTCTTT	TRBJ1-1	TRBV18	NA	NA
CASRQEPNQPQHF	TGTGCCAGCAGGCAAGAGCCTAATCAGCCCCAGCATTTT	TRBJ1-5	TRBV2	once	NA
CASSQQGTNQPQHF	TGTGCCAGTAGCCAACAGGGGACCAATCAGCCCCAGCATTTT	TRBJ1-5	TRBV19	NA	TRBD1
CAWSVQGAFRDTEAFF	TGTGCCTGGAGTGTACAGGGGGCTTTTAGGGACACTGAAGCTTTCTTT	TRBJ1-1	TRBV30	NA	TRBD1
CASSEGPILGGETQYF	TGTGCCAGCAGTGAAGGGCCCATCCTAGGAGGCGAGACCCAGTACTTC	TRBJ2-5	TRBV2	once	NA
CASSSSIDRLNEKLFF	TGTGCCAGCAGCAGCAGCATTGACAGGTTAAATGAAAAACTGTTTTTT	TRBJ1-4	TRBV7-2	NA	NA
CASSLVTGDGGETQYF	TGTGCCAGCAGCTTAGTTACAGGGGACGGAGGAGAGACCCAGTACTTC	TRBJ2-5	TRBV7-9	NA	TRBD1
CASSLSWGGQETQYF	TGTGCCAGCAGTTTATCCTGGGGGGGTCAAGAGACCCAGTACTTC	TRBJ2-5	TRBV28	NA	TRBD2
CASSLDQGAMPQHF	TGTGCCAGCAGTTTAGATCAGGGGGCGATGCCCCAGCATTTT	TRBJ1-5	TRBV28	NA	TRBD1
CAWSVKSGITDTQYF	TGTGCCTGGAGTGTAAAAAGCGGGATCACAGATACGCAGTATTTT	TRBJ2-3	TRBV30	NA	TRBD2
CASSYPDQPQHF	TGTGCCAGCAGCTACCCAGATCAGCCCCAGCATTTT	TRBJ1-5	TRBV7-8	NA	NA
CASRGASPTEAFF	TGTGCCAGCAGAGGGGCCTCTCCCACTGAAGCTTTCTTT	TRBJ1-1	TRBV11-3	NA	NA
CASNLLPDRIGELFF	TGTGCCAGCAATTTACTGCCCGATCGTATCGGGGAGCTGTTTTTT	TRBJ2-2	TRBV6-1	NA	NA
CASSFKAGGLGEQYF	TGTGCCAGCAGCTTTAAAGCGGGGGGGCTGGGTGAGCAGTACTTC	TRBJ2-7	TRBV7-2	NA	TRBD2
CASSAFRGGDDEQFF	TGTGCCAGTAGTGCCTTCAGGGGTGGGGACGATGAGCAGTTCTTC	TRBJ2-1	TRBV19	NA	NA
CATSTMGQPRETQYF	TGTGCCACCAGCACGATGGGACAACCCAGGGAGACCCAGTACTTC	TRBJ2-5	TRBV15	NA	NA
CATSRDRGWNTEAFF	TGTGCCACCTCCCGGGACAGGGGATGGAACACTGAAGCTTTCTTT	TRBJ1-1	TRBV6-2/TRBV6-3	NA	TRBD1
CASSYSIQGGDTEAFF	TGTGCCAGCAGTTACTCGATACAGGGCGGGGACACTGAAGCTTTCTTT	TRBJ1-1	TRBV6-5	few	NA
CASSEGGGQGYGYTF	TGTGCCAGCAGTGAAGGGGGGGGACAGGGGTATGGCTACACCTTC	TRBJ1-2	TRBV6-1	NA	TRBD1
CSVAVTSAYEQYF	TGCAGCGTTGCTGTCACCTCCGCCTACGAGCAGTACTTC	TRBJ2-7	TRBV29-1	NA	NA
CASSRTGENSPLHF	TGTGCCAGCAGCCGGACAGGGGAGAATTCACCCCTCCACTTT	TRBJ1-6	TRBV6-1	NA	TRBD1
CASGTVYGYTF	TGTGCCAGCGGGACAGTCTATGGCTACACCTTC	TRBJ1-2	TRBV28	once	TRBD1
CASSIVLTGTEAFF	TGTGCCAGTAGTATTGTTTTGACGGGAACTGAAGCTTTCTTT	TRBJ1-1	TRBV19	NA	NA
CASSLAGTTYNEQFF	TGTGCCAGCAGCTTAGCTGGCACCACCTACAATGAGCAGTTCTTC	TRBJ2-1	TRBV7-2	few	NA
CASSPRAGAWEQYF	TGTGCCAGCAGCCCCCGGGCGGGGGCGTGGGAGCAGTACTTC	TRBJ2-7	TRBV7-6	NA	NA
CASSTRGGTGELFF	TGTGCCAGTAGTACCAGGGGTGGCACCGGGGAGCTGTTTTTT	TRBJ2-2	TRBV19	NA	NA
CAWRGEGYSPLHF	TGTGCCTGGAGAGGGGAGGGATATTCACCCCTCCACTTT	TRBJ1-6	TRBV30	few	NA
CASSIGQGASTEQYF	TGTGCCAGTAGTATCGGACAGGGGGCGTCAACGGAGCAGTACTTC	TRBJ2-7	TRBV19	few	TRBD1
CASSRVGMNTEAFF	TGTGCCAGTAGTAGAGTGGGGATGAACACTGAAGCTTTCTTT	TRBJ1-1	TRBV19	NA	NA
CASSERAGGSSGYTF	TGTGCCAGCAGTGAAAGGGCAGGGGGCAGCAGTGGCTACACCTTC	TRBJ1-2	TRBV2	NA	TRBD1
CASSFRVSETQYF	TGTGCCAGCAGTTTCAGGGTCTCCGAGACCCAGTACTTC	TRBJ2-5	TRBV27	NA	NA
CASSPLAGELFF	TGTGCCAGCAGCCCCCTAGCGGGGGAGCTGTTTTTT	TRBJ2-2	TRBV6-1	NA	NA
CASGAGLRQETQYF	TGTGCCAGCGGGGCGGGACTACGCCAAGAGACCCAGTACTTC	TRBJ2-5	TRBV2	NA	TRBD2
CASSHNTPLHF	TGTGCCAGCAGTCACAATACACCCCTCCACTTT	TRBJ1-6	TRBV14	NA	NA
CAWAGAPKGNEQFF	TGTGCCTGGGCCGGAGCGCCCAAGGGGAATGAGCAGTTCTTC	TRBJ2-1	TRBV30	NA	NA
CSASTSGRARTEQYF	TGCAGCGCTTCCACTAGCGGGAGGGCCAGAACCGAGCAGTACTTC	TRBJ2-7	TRBV20-1	NA	TRBD2
CASSLPSWGGQPQHF	TGTGCCAGCAGCCTCCCCAGTTGGGGAGGGCAGCCCCAGCATTTT	TRBJ1-5	TRBV28	NA	NA
CASSEFKGGETQYF	TGTGCCAGCAGTGAATTCAAGGGGGGTGAGACCCAGTACTTC	TRBJ2-5	TRBV25-1	NA	NA
CASSRKGQNNEQFF	TGTGCCAGTAGTAGAAAGGGACAGAACAATGAGCAGTTCTTC	TRBJ2-1	TRBV19	NA	TRBD1
CASSLAVGGSTEAFF	TGCGCCAGCAGCTTGGCCGTGGGCGGGAGCACTGAAGCTTTCTTT	TRBJ1-1	TRBV5-1	NA	NA